One and the same sample provided the 26 T cell receptor beta chains below, sequenced in a study of blood T cell repertoires in COVID-19. TCRdb's table, derived via immunoSEQ multiplex PCR, lists solely in-frame clones and lacks some. The sample yields approximately 200,000 clones, more than 70% seen once. Sequences were obtained from peripheral blood. These receptors came from a person in their 70s with COVID-19, enrolled during active disease.

This chain uses TRBV7-4 with TRBJ2-3; 10 bases agree with TRBD2. Germline V gene sequence: CDR1 SGHVT, CDR2 SQSDAQ. With 0 bases clipped from V and 1 base from J, the junction kept 10 bases outside the gene matches. The CDR3 is made up of 19 amino acids. CDR3 residues: CASSLAGALAGECTDTQYF. CDR3 nucleotide sequence: TGTGCCAGCAGCTTAGCGGGTGCGCTAGCGGGGGAATGCACAGATACGCAGTATTTT.

The chain links TRBV5-4 to TRBJ2-7; 8 bases align to TRBD1. The CDR3 has 13 amino acids. V trimming: 3 bases; J trimming: 6 bases; junction bases outside the gene matches: 5. Germline CDR1 reads SGHNT; CDR2 reads YYREEE (reference sequence). The CDR3 sequence: CASSSQGGGEQYF. CDR3 nucleotides: TGTGCCAGCAGCTCACAGGGGGGTGGCGAGCAGTACTTC.

The rearrangement joins TRBV29-1 to TRBJ1-5; D call uncertain. The V gene lost 6 bases and the J gene lost 6 bases, with 12 bases spanning the gap. Germline CDR1 SQVTM, CDR2 ANQGSEA. This CDR3 has 12 residues. The CDR3 here is CSVSEGGQPQHF. CDR3 DNA sequence: TGCAGCGTCAGTGAGGGTGGTCAGCCCCAGCATTTT.

On this clone: Mismatch with germline at one junction end may stem from a read error. The V call is TRBV20-1, the J call TRBJ1-6; unclear D gene. Germline V lookup: CDR1 DFQATT, CDR2 SNEGSKA (reference sequence). This CDR3 has 13 residues. The CDR3 loop is CSASLVGSRDNIF. CDR3 sequence (DNA): TGCAGTGCTAGTTTGGTTGGTTCGAGGGATAATATCTTT.

The chain couples TRBV28 to TRBJ2-7; 10 bases agree with TRBD1. This CDR3 is 15 amino acids long. V lost 5 bases to trimming and J lost 3 bases; unmatched junction nucleotides: 7. CDR1 and CDR2 from the germline V gene are MDHEN and SYDVKM. CDR3 sequence reads: CASSMGQGIFYEQYF. CDR3 bases: TGTGCCAGCAGTATGGGACAGGGGATCTTCTACGAGCAGTACTTC. Drawing the rest from reference TRBV28 and TRBJ2-7, the complete variable domain is DVKVTQSSRYLVKRTGEKVFLECVQDMDHENMFWYRQDPGLGLRLIYFSYDVKMKEKGDIPEGYSVSREKKERFSLILESASTNQTSMYLCASSMGQGIFYEQYFGPGTRLTVT.

The chain carries TRBV5-1 and TRBJ2-2; D ambiguous. The CDR3 covers 16 residues. The V end was cut by 1 base, the J end by 0 bases, with 10 bases between. Germline values: CDR1 SGHRS, CDR2 YFSETQ. The CDR3 spells CASSLRQRSNTGELFF. The CDR3 nucleotides are TGCGCCAGCAGCTTGCGGCAGCGATCGAACACCGGGGAGCTGTTTTTT.

The chain has TRBV6-1 and TRBJ1-4, with D possibly TRBD1 on 6 matching bases. This CDR3 has 16 residues. Trimming shortened V by 3 bases and J by 3 bases, and 14 bases separated the two germline ends. CDR1 and CDR2 (germline): MNHNS, SASEGT. The chain's CDR3 is CASSEPRGSANEKLFF. The DNA for the CDR3 is TGTGCCAGCAGTGAGCCCAGGGGATCGGCTAATGAAAAACTGTTTTTT.

To note about this clone: The junction and the germline gene differ at one end; a read error may be behind it. The V call is TRBV5-4, the J call TRBJ1-4, with a weak D call TRBD1 (5 bases). CDR3 length equals 20 residues. Looked up from germline, CDR1 is SGHNT and CDR2 is YYREEE (reference sequence). In nucleotides, the CDR3 is TGTGCCAGCAGCTTTCTTTCCTCGGGGGAGATCTCCCCTCCTAATGAGAAACTGTTTTTT. Translation: CASSFLSSGEISPPNEKLFF. Filled out from reference TRBV5-4 and TRBJ1-4, the complete variable domain reads ETGVTQSPTHLIKTRGQQVTLRCSSQSGHNTVSWYQQALGQGPQFIFQYYREEENGRGNFPPRFSGLQFPNYSSELNVNALELDDSALYLCASSFLSSGEISPPNEKLFFGSGTQLSVL.

This chain uses TRBV28 with TRBJ1-4; D unclear. V dropped 2 bases and J dropped 0 bases, with 13 bases sitting between them. Per germline, CDR1 MDHEN and CDR2 SYDVKM. This CDR3 contains 17 residues. The CDR3 DNA reads as TGTGCCAGCAGTTTAAAACCTCCCGGGACAACTAATGAAAAACTGTTTTTT. Amino acids: CASSLKPPGTTNEKLFF.

This rearrangement joins TRBV9 to TRBJ1-3; D remains unclear. Germline lookup yields CDR1 SGDLS and CDR2 YYNGEE. Trimming stripped 0 bases from V and 2 bases from J, with 9 bases between. The CDR3 runs to 15 residues. CDR3 protein: CASSVDRSTGNTIYF. The CDR3 coding sequence is TGTGCCAGCAGCGTAGACCGGTCTACTGGAAACACCATATATTTT.

For the CDR3, the DNA is TGTGCCAGCAGCCAAGCTAGTCACGGGGAGCTGTTTTTT. It specifies CASSQASHGELFF. This chain connects TRBV14 to TRBJ2-2; D uncertain. Between the trimmed V and J ends, which lost 1 base and 7 bases, there was a span of 7 bases. This CDR3 has 13 residues. From germline, CDR1 is SGHDN and CDR2 FVKESK.

The CDR3 coding sequence is TGTGCCAGCAGTTTATCGACCGGGACGGGAGGCTACGAGCAGTACTTC. Protein product: CASSLSTGTGGYEQYF. The chain combines TRBV13 with TRBJ2-7, with 7 nucleotides matching TRBD2. V shed 6 bases, J shed 3 bases, and the junction held 14 bases outside the gene matches. CDR1 and CDR2 from the germline V gene are PRHDT and FYEKMQ (reference sequence). This CDR3 comprises 16 residues.

This chain uses TRBV6-5 with TRBJ2-7, with 8 bases identical to TRBD1. The CDR3 loop spans 15 amino acids. Germline V CDR1 and CDR2: MNHEY, SVGAGI. V lost 4 bases and J lost 2; bases outside the gene matches: 7. The CDR3: CASSSGTGYTYEQYF. CDR3 nucleotides: TGTGCCAGCAGTTCCGGGACAGGATATACCTACGAGCAGTACTTC.

CDR3 DNA sequence: TGTGCCAGCTCACAAGGACTACAAGAGACCCAGTACTTC. It specifies CASSQGLQETQYF. The rearrangement uses TRBV18 and TRBJ2-5; maybe TRBD2 (6 bases). The ends were cut back, 4 bases at V and 2 bases at J, with 8 bases in the middle. The germline CDR1 and CDR2 sequences are KGHSH and LQKENI. This CDR3 is built from 13 residues.

The J gene is TRBJ2-7, the V gene TRBV5-8; a weak D match, TRBD2 (6 bases). Germline V gives CDR1 SGHTS, CDR2 YDEGEE. Trimming removed 4 bases from V and 12 bases from J, with 20 bases in between. The CDR3 has 13 residues. The DNA for the CDR3 is TGTGCCAGCAGCCTCCCGGGACTCCCAAAGCTGTACTTC. Encoded protein: CASSLPGLPKLYF.

This sequence joins TRBV6-9 and TRBJ2-5; a weak D match, TRBD1 (6 bases). Trimming left V 6 bases short and J 4 bases short, with 21 bases between. The CDR3 is 16 residues long. Germline CDR1 reads MNHGY; CDR2 reads SVAAGI. The CDR3 bases are TGTGCCAGCAGATCTGCGCCCAGGGGTCAGCGAGAGACCCAGTACTTC. It specifies CASRSAPRGQRETQYF.

This clone has just one count. The CDR3 DNA follows: TGTGCCAGCGGACAGGGCGGATCTGGAAACACCATATATTTT. This encodes CASGQGGSGNTIYF. The V gene is TRBV9, the J gene TRBJ1-3, with 8 bases aligning to TRBD1. CDR1 SGDLS and CDR2 YYNGEE come from the germline V gene. The CDR3 runs to 14 residues. Losses at the gene ends were 7 bases for V and 1 base for J; bases not matched to a gene: 4.

The chain recombines TRBV3-1 (or the pseudogene TRBV3-2) with TRBJ1-1, with a weak D call TRBD1 (5 bases). From germline, CDR1 is LGHDT and CDR2 YNNKEL (reference sequence). V gave up 4 bases and J gave up 4 bases, with 7 bases separating them. This CDR3 has 12 residues. As DNA, the CDR3 is TGTGCCAGCAGCCGCGGGGGCACTGAAGCTTTCTTT. Protein product: CASSRGGTEAFF.

A single count supports this clone. V and J are TRBV27 and TRBJ2-6; the D gene is possibly TRBD1 (5 bases). The CDR3 runs to 16 residues. V gave up 7 bases and J gave up 0 bases, with 13 bases separating them. The germline V gene encodes CDR1 MNHEY and CDR2 SMNVEV (reference sequence). The CDR3, as DNA: TGTGCCAGCATGAGGCAGGGTCCCTCTGGGGCCAACGTCCTGACTTTC. It specifies CASMRQGPSGANVLTF.

With respect to this clone: Mismatch with germline at one junction end may stem from a read error. The chain recombines TRBV19 with TRBJ1-1; a possible D gene is TRBD1 (6 bases). This CDR3 is 15 amino acids long. The germline gives CDR1 LNHDA, CDR2 SQIVND (reference sequence). The DNA for the CDR3 is TGTGCCAGTAGTTCCCAGCACAGGGCCAGAGGCTCCGCGTCTTTT. It yields the protein CASSSQHRARGSASF.

The table lists this clone with a few counts. The V gene is TRBV6-5, the J gene TRBJ2-1; D gene ambiguous. V dropped 6 bases and J dropped 6 bases, with 9 bases sitting between them. The CDR3 consists of 12 residues. Germline V lookup: CDR1 MNHEY, CDR2 SVGAGI. CDR3 bases: TGTGCCAGCAGATCCGGTTCCAATGAGCAGTTCTTC. Protein sequence: CASRSGSNEQFF.

A remark on this clone: Different DNA sequences within this sample yield the same CDR3. The rearrangement uses TRBV12-3 or TRBV12-4 and TRBJ1-1; D uncertain. V lost 3 bases to trimming and J lost 5 bases, with 10 bases between them. The CDR3 is 13 amino acids. CDR3 coding DNA: TGTGCCAGCAGTTTGGGGAGGAATACTGAAGCTTTCTTT. Protein sequence: CASSLGRNTEAFF.

The rearrangement uses TRBV10-3 and TRBJ2-7; 12 bases line up with TRBD2. With 8 bases clipped from V and 1 base from J, the junction kept 6 bases outside the gene matches. CDR3 length: 15 amino acids. CDR1 is ENHRY and CDR2 is SYGVKD in the germline V gene. CDR3 sequence: CAISGTSGSSYEQYF. The CDR3 DNA sequence: TGTGCCATCTCCGGGACTAGCGGGTCATCCTACGAGCAGTACTTC.

V is TRBV30 and J is TRBJ1-2; D is uncertain. The germline V and J ends were trimmed by 2 bases and 8 bases, with 15 bases remaining between them. The CDR3 has 13 residues. In germline, CDR1 is GTSNPN, CDR2 SVGIG (reference sequence). DNA of the CDR3: TGTGCCTGGAGTAGCGGACGTGAGGTCGGCTACACCTTC. Encoded protein: CAWSSGREVGYTF.

The V call is TRBV20-1, the J call TRBJ2-7, with 11 bases fitting TRBD2. Germline V gives CDR1 DFQATT, CDR2 SNEGSKA (reference sequence). V lost 3 bases and J lost 2; bases outside the gene matches: 9. The CDR3 totals 16 residues. The CDR3 here is CSASRTSGSLTYEQYF. In DNA form, the CDR3 reads TGCAGTGCTAGTCGAACTAGCGGGAGTCTAACCTACGAGCAGTACTTC.

The chain uses TRBV7-2 and TRBJ2-2; 9 nucleotides align to TRBD1. V was pared by 5 bases and J by 6 bases, with 4 bases of the junction left unmatched. Germline assignment: CDR1 SGHTA and CDR2 FQGNSA. The CDR3 has 14 amino acids. CDR3 protein: CASSEQGASGELFF. The CDR3 DNA reads TGTGCCAGCAGCGAACAGGGGGCGTCCGGGGAGCTGTTTTTT.